This TCR beta chain comes out of a study of shared clonotypes between healthy human individuals (dated by TCRdb to about 2020). As for the study more broadly: The cohort comprised a couple of women and a few men aged 18 to 49 years. For each donor, three plates each were used for CD4 naive and CD4 memory, two plates were used for CD8 naive, and one plate was used for CD8 memory. The study deeply sequenced blood TCR repertoires of five healthy adults to estimate repertoire size and the extent of clonotype sharing between individuals. Different laboratories and diverse techniques were used to prepare libraries and sequence TCR repertoires, to increase sequencing depth and limit assay-specific biases. Between about 0.85 and 9.5 billion PBMCs per donor were obtained by leukapheresis.

Using the deep immunoSEQ assay, TCR CDR3 regions were amplified from genomic DNA by multiplex PCR. Extracted genomic DNA from each cell subset was spread evenly across all wells of several immunoSEQ 96-well plates, with each plate serving as a replicate. Each replicate PCR for sorted subsets received about 220 ng genomic DNA, equal to some 32,000 T cell genomes. The purified libraries were quantified using a Qubit 3.0 fluorometer, sized with a Bioanalyzer 2100, and then quantified again using the KAPA Library Quantification kit. Every immunoSEQ 96-well plate was sequenced on a separate single-read 150-cycle Illumina NextSeq 550 flow cell. Under the source paper's analysis protocol: The immunoSEQ output contained only junctional sequences without quality scores, so filtering could not match that applied to full-length reads. Sequences were annotated with PyIR, a Python wrapper for IgBLAST v1.9, and V/J genes and CDR3 were assigned using IMGT germline references. Reads were removed for weak V/J assignments (E-value above 1e-6), missing CDR3, stop codons, out-of-frame junctions, or ambiguous translated residues. A V3J clonotype was defined by an identical inferred V gene, J gene, and CDR3 amino acid sequence. The percentage overlap between two repertoires was calculated by dividing the number of shared unique clonotypes by the size of the smaller repertoire. Richness of each repertoire was evaluated using RTK rarefaction, the Chao1 estimator, and Recon v2.1 estimates of unobserved clonotypes. OLGA was used to compute generation probabilities for all TCRbeta clonotypes that the gDNA method yielded from a handful of donors. TCRdb stores this immuneACCESS table with in-frame sequences only. Part of the clones is absent; in the studies checked, under half of the shortfall reflects unresolved V genes, and no reason is known for the rest. V, J and clone size are those of that table, while D and trimming were read from the DNA. Recorded for this sample are over 800,000 clones; approximately 92% of them occurred a single time. The ten largest clones add up to around 24% of the sample.

CD8 naive samples consisted of CD45RO-negative cells that were positively selected for CCR7, yielding a CD45RA+CCR7+ population without TemRA cells. The donors were healthy, HIV-negative adults with no recently reported acute infections or vaccinations. Every donor was a Caucasian adult residing in Nashville, Tennessee, USA. Blood was collected by leukapheresis, and PBMCs were isolated by Ficoll-Histopaque density gradient centrifugation and then cryopreserved in liquid nitrogen vapor phase. Purity and quantity of every magnetically sorted T cell population were checked by analytical flow cytometry. Genomic DNA was isolated from every sorted fraction and measured by UV absorbance on a Nanodrop 2000c. About this clone itself: Its recognized antigen is unknown. Qualities for individual bases were not recorded, and no much larger clone is one base off.

The paper's findings and limits, for the study overall: The genetic and exposure-history diversity represented was limited by the small number of donors. Higher generation probabilities were observed for clonotypes shared by all four sorted-subset donors than for non-shared clonotypes. Sampling was limited to blood, and TCR repertoires in tissue likely differ from TCR repertoires in blood. Pairwise subsampling indicated that sequencing depth was expected to affect the degree of clonotype sharing among donors. Across a few donors, approximately 5% of naive CD4, 3.5% of naive CD8, 2% to 2.5% of memory CD4, and approximately 0.4% of memory CD8 clonotypes were shared. Even with the large sequencing depth, rarefaction of the sorted-subset datasets indicated that sequencing was incomplete. Larger estimated clonotype richness was generally found for naive subsets than for memory subsets.

From a lookup of the germline V gene, CDR1 and CDR2 are SGDLS and YYNGEE. The V end loses 3 bases and the J end loses 1 base, and a stretch of 8 bases separates them. The CDR3 has 13 amino acids, counting the end cysteine and phenylalanine. The read is trimmed to its CDR3 DNA, 39 bases read in frame from base 1. Sequenced input: naive CD8+ T cells sorted from blood. What the cell subset or site label conveys for this sample: CD45RA+CCR7+. The TCR sequence derives from a man aged 30-40 years in good health. The rearrangement combines TRBV9 with TRBJ2-7; the D gene identity is not certain. In nucleotides, the sequence is TGTGCCAGCAGCGGTTTAAGGTCCTACGAGCAGTACTTC. It codes for CASSGLRSYEQYF.